The 5 T cell receptor beta chains reported below all come from one sample, sequenced in a study of cytomegalovirus exposure and HLA in healthy donors. Method: immunoSEQ multiplex PCR; TCRdb's copy keeps in-frame clones and lacks some. The sample includes roughly 180,000 clones, approximately 86% of them seen just once. Sequencing was done on a sample of PBMCs. These receptors all come from a man aged 25-45 years in good health and CMV-seropositive.

This rearrangement joins TRBV29-1 to TRBJ2-1; D is unresolved. The CDR3 contains 15 residues. CDR1 and CDR2 (germline): SQVTM, ANQGSEA. Trimming removed 5 bases at V and 0 bases at J, with 14 bases between. The CDR3 sequence is CSVSTALSSYNEQFF. The CDR3 nucleotides read TGCAGCGTTTCCACTGCCCTAAGCTCCTACAATGAGCAGTTCTTC.

The chain joins TRBV28 to TRBJ2-3; 14 positions agree with TRBD2. J was trimmed by 3 bases and V by 11 bases; bases with no gene match: 10. This CDR3 spans 16 amino acids. From germline, CDR1 is MDHEN and CDR2 SYDVKM. CDR3 residues: CASFPWTSGRTDTQYF. The CDR3 nucleotides read TGTGCCTCCTTCCCCTGGACTAGCGGGAGGACAGATACGCAGTATTTT.

The V gene is TRBV6-5, the J gene TRBJ1-2; D not certain. Per the germline V gene, CDR1 is MNHEY and CDR2 is SVGAGI. The CDR3 loop spans 13 amino acids. V was trimmed by 0 bases and J by 3 bases, leaving 5 bases between them. CDR3 residues: CASSYSGDYGYTF. CDR3 DNA sequence: TGTGCCAGCAGTTACTCGGGCGACTATGGCTACACCTTC.

This clone was seen only once. This chain connects TRBV6-1 to TRBJ1-2; D is unresolved. CDR1 MNHNS and CDR2 SASEGT come from the germline V gene. Trimming took 3 bases from V and 4 from J, leaving 6 bases between them. The CDR3 has 12 residues. This CDR3 is CASSDRIYGYTF. In DNA form, the CDR3 reads TGTGCCAGCAGTGACAGGATCTATGGCTACACCTTC.

The CDR3 DNA reads as TGTGCCACCAGCAATAGGACGGGCTTTGAAGCTTTCTTT. It translates to CATSNRTGFEAFF. The rearrangement uses TRBV15 and TRBJ1-1; D uncertain. The germline gives CDR1 LNHNV, CDR2 YYDKDF (reference sequence). CDR3 size: 13 residues. V lost 4 bases and J 7 bases, leaving 13 bases between the germline ends.